The T cell receptor beta chain described here comes from a study of T cell repertoires in cytomegalovirus infection. This clonotype has just a few counts. Its target is not known. Study findings and constraints: Summed frequency of public TCR beta families distinguished CMV carriers with the relevant HLA.

The length of the CDR3 is 14 residues. Trimming pared 0 bases from V and 7 bases from J, leaving 13 bases between. The germline V gene has CDR1 SGHRS and CDR2 YFSETQ. TCRdb itself ran the reads through MiXCR, one entry per CDR3 protein. The sample comprises under 300,000 distinct CDR3 sequences, approximately 13% of which are singletons, and under 2% rests with the top ten. Source material: PBMCs. The chain joins TRBV5-1 to TRBJ2-5; D call uncertain. This TCR came from a human donor in good health (CMV status not recorded). Some clones in this sample may be carry-over from other donors' samples. The CDR3 region has the DNA TGCGCCAGCAGCTTGGGGCGGTCGGACGGGACCCAGTACTTC. Translation gives CASSLGRSDGTQYF.